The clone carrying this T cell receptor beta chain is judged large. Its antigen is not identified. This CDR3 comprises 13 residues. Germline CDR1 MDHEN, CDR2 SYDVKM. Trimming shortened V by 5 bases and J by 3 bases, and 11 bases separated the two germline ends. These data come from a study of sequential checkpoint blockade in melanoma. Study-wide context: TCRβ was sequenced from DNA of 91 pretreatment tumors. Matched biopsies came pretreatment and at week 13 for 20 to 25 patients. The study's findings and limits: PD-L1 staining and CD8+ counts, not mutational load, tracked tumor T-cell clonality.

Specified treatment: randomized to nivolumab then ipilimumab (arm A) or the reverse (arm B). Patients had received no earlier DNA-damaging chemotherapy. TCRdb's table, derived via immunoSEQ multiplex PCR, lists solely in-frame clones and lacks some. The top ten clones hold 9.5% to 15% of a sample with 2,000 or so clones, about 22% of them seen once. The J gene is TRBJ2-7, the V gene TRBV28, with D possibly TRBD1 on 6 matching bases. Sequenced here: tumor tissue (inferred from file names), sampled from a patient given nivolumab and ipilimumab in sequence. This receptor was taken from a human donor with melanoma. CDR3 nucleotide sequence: TGTGCCAGCAGTCCCGGACAGAACTACGAGCAGTACTTC. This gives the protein CASSPGQNYEQYF. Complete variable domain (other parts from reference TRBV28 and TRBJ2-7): DVKVTQSSRYLVKRTGEKVFLECVQDMDHENMFWYRQDPGLGLRLIYFSYDVKMKEKGDIPEGYSVSREKKERFSLILESASTNQTSMYLCASSPGQNYEQYFGPGTRLTVT.